This T cell receptor (beta chain) was recovered during a study of T cell responses to AZD1222 COVID-19 vaccine. Produced via immunoSEQ multiplex PCR; TCRdb's table is partial and in-frame only. The table has 150,000 or so clones, about nine tenths seen once; the top ten hold around 2%. This clone was found a few times. Its antigen is unknown. V dropped 6 bases and J dropped 4 bases, with 15 bases sitting between them. The CDR3 sequence is 13 residues long. Germline lookup yields CDR1 GTSNPN and CDR2 SVGIG (reference sequence). Study-wide findings and caveats: Of the AZD1222 recipients, only five to seven were seropositive at baseline.

Material: peripheral blood, obtained on day 0 of AZD1222 vaccination. The rearrangement links TRBV30 to TRBJ1-2; D might be TRBD1 (6 bases). The clonotype comes from an adult in good health. CDR3 protein: CACHRETFYGYTF. The CDR3, as DNA: TGTGCCTGTCACAGGGAAACATTCTATGGCTACACCTTC.